This is a list of T cell receptor beta chains from one sample in a study of T cell responses to AZD1222 COVID-19 vaccine. The data were produced by immunoSEQ multiplex PCR, yet TCRdb's version contains in-frame clones alone and is incomplete. This table has 130,000 or so clones, roughly 91% appearing once. The sequences come from peripheral blood, collected 28 days after the second AZD1222 dose. The receptors stem from an adult who received the AZD1222 COVID-19 vaccine. CDR3s include the opening cysteine and the closing phenylalanine or tryptophan. Fields, in order: D gene, J gene, V gene, clone size, CDR3 DNA, CDR3 protein. A D gene is named only where the DNA matches it firmly. Clone size is not always given. Where it is, it says once, few, many or a class for expanded clones.

D gene: TRBD1
J gene: TRBJ2-5
V gene: TRBV5-1
clone size: -
CDR3 DNA: TGCGCCAGCAGCTTCGACAGGGGCTTGTATCAAGAGACCCAGTACTTC
CDR3 protein: CASSFDRGLYQETQYF

D gene: -
J gene: TRBJ1-1
V gene: TRBV28
clone size: -
CDR3 DNA: TGTGCCAGCAGTAGCCGGGGGCGGAACACTGAAGCTTTCTTT
CDR3 protein: CASSSRGRNTEAFF

D gene: -
J gene: TRBJ1-2
V gene: TRBV6-1
clone size: -
CDR3 DNA: TGTGCCAGCAGTGAGTCTGGGAAGAGGCATGGCTACACCTTC
CDR3 protein: CASSESGKRHGYTF

D gene: TRBD2
J gene: TRBJ2-3
V gene: TRBV15
clone size: -
CDR3 DNA: TGTGCCACCAGCAGAGCTCTAGCGGGCACAGATACGCAGTATTTT
CDR3 protein: CATSRALAGTDTQYF

D gene: -
J gene: TRBJ1-1
V gene: TRBV19
clone size: once
CDR3 DNA: TGTGCCAGTAGTACTCCGGGGGTGAACACTGAAGCTTTCTTT
CDR3 protein: CASSTPGVNTEAFF

D gene: -
J gene: TRBJ1-5
V gene: TRBV29-1
clone size: -
CDR3 DNA: TGCAGCGCCTCCACGACGGACAATCAGCCCCAGCATTTT
CDR3 protein: CSASTTDNQPQHF

D gene: -
J gene: TRBJ1-3
V gene: TRBV7-3
clone size: -
CDR3 DNA: TGTGCCAGCAGCCACGAGGTAATAGATCGGGGCTCTGGAAACACCATATATTTT
CDR3 protein: CASSHEVIDRGSGNTIYF

D gene: -
J gene: TRBJ1-2
V gene: TRBV28
clone size: once
CDR3 DNA: TGTGCCAGCAGTCCTACGTGGGCAAACTATGGCTACACCTTC
CDR3 protein: CASSPTWANYGYTF

D gene: -
J gene: TRBJ1-1
V gene: TRBV7-9
clone size: -
CDR3 DNA: TGTGCCAGCAGCTTAGGCCCCCGGACACCCCCGGTGGACACTGAAGCTTTCTTT
CDR3 protein: CASSLGPRTPPVDTEAFF

D gene: TRBD1
J gene: TRBJ2-6
V gene: TRBV7-2
clone size: -
CDR3 DNA: TGTGCCAGCAGCTTAGGGCGGACAGGGCATAGTGGGGCCAACGTCCTGACTTTC
CDR3 protein: CASSLGRTGHSGANVLTF

D gene: -
J gene: TRBJ1-4
V gene: TRBV30
clone size: few
CDR3 DNA: TGTGCCCGGGGGGCAAAAGCTAATGAAAAACTGTTTTTT
CDR3 protein: CARGAKANEKLFF

D gene: TRBD2
J gene: TRBJ2-1
V gene: TRBV5-1
clone size: -
CDR3 DNA: TGCGCCAGCAGTGTGTCGACTAGCGGGAGACCCTACAATGAGCAGTTCTTC
CDR3 protein: CASSVSTSGRPYNEQFF

D gene: -
J gene: TRBJ1-2
V gene: TRBV28
clone size: -
CDR3 DNA: TGTGCCAGCAGTGCCAGGGAATTGAACTATGGCTACACCTTC
CDR3 protein: CASSARELNYGYTF

D gene: -
J gene: TRBJ1-3
V gene: TRBV11-2
clone size: -
CDR3 DNA: TGTGCCAGCAGCTTAGGGGGCGCGGGATCTGGAAACACCATATATTTT
CDR3 protein: CASSLGGAGSGNTIYF

D gene: TRBD2
J gene: TRBJ2-7
V gene: TRBV11-2
clone size: few
CDR3 DNA: TGTGCCAGCAGCGACGGGACTAGCGAATCGTTCCTCTACGAGCAGTACTTC
CDR3 protein: CASSDGTSESFLYEQYF

D gene: -
J gene: TRBJ2-3
V gene: TRBV28
clone size: -
CDR3 DNA: TGTGCCAGCAGTTTGTCCAGCGGGTTTAGCGCAGATACGCAGTATTTT
CDR3 protein: CASSLSSGFSADTQYF

D gene: TRBD1
J gene: TRBJ1-1
V gene: TRBV2
clone size: -
CDR3 DNA: TGTGCCAGCACAATCGACAGGGGGCACACTGAAGCTTTCTTT
CDR3 protein: CASTIDRGHTEAFF

D gene: TRBD2
J gene: TRBJ2-2
V gene: TRBV7-6
clone size: -
CDR3 DNA: TGTGCCAGCAGCTTAGTGGAGAAAAGCGGGAGGACCGGGGAGCTGTTTTTT
CDR3 protein: CASSLVEKSGRTGELFF

D gene: -
J gene: TRBJ1-2
V gene: TRBV5-4
clone size: -
CDR3 DNA: TGTGCCAGCAGCTTGGCCTCAACCCACGAGGGCTATGGCTACACCTTC
CDR3 protein: CASSLASTHEGYGYTF

D gene: -
J gene: TRBJ1-3
V gene: TRBV9
clone size: once
CDR3 DNA: TGTGCCAGCAGCGTAACTCCAAGGGGTTATGGAAACACCATATATTTT
CDR3 protein: CASSVTPRGYGNTIYF

D gene: -
J gene: TRBJ2-7
V gene: TRBV7-8
clone size: -
CDR3 DNA: TGTGCCAGCAGCCATCCCTCCAGGGGCACTTCATACGAGCAGTACTTC
CDR3 protein: CASSHPSRGTSYEQYF

D gene: -
J gene: TRBJ1-6
V gene: TRBV6-5
clone size: -
CDR3 DNA: TGTGCCAGCAGTCCCCCCCGGACAGCAAATTCACCCCTCCACTTT
CDR3 protein: CASSPPRTANSPLHF

D gene: -
J gene: TRBJ1-6
V gene: TRBV7-2
clone size: -
CDR3 DNA: TGTGCCAGCAGCTCAATCTACAATTCACCCCTCCACTTT
CDR3 protein: CASSSIYNSPLHF

D gene: -
J gene: TRBJ1-1
V gene: TRBV5-1
clone size: -
CDR3 DNA: TGCGCCAGCAGCTTGGATTCGGTCTCCCGAGCCGCTTTCTTT
CDR3 protein: CASSLDSVSRAAFF

D gene: -
J gene: TRBJ1-6
V gene: TRBV7-9
clone size: -
CDR3 DNA: TGTGCCAGCAGCTTAATGGTTGCCAATTCACCCCTCCACTTT
CDR3 protein: CASSLMVANSPLHF

D gene: TRBD1
J gene: TRBJ2-5
V gene: TRBV27
clone size: -
CDR3 DNA: TGTGCCAGCAGGGGACAGGGCCAAGAGACCCAGTACTTC
CDR3 protein: CASRGQGQETQYF

D gene: TRBD1
J gene: TRBJ1-4
V gene: TRBV5-1
clone size: -
CDR3 DNA: TGCGCCAGCAGCTTCGGACAGGGTAATGAAAAACTGTTTTTT
CDR3 protein: CASSFGQGNEKLFF

D gene: TRBD1
J gene: TRBJ1-5
V gene: TRBV19
clone size: few
CDR3 DNA: TGTGCCAGTAGTATAGGGGACAGGGCAGCTCAGCCCCAGCATTTT
CDR3 protein: CASSIGDRAAQPQHF

D gene: TRBD2
J gene: TRBJ2-2
V gene: TRBV27
clone size: once
CDR3 DNA: TGTGCCAGCAGTTTATTTGGGGGGGCGAACACCGGGGAGCTGTTTTTT
CDR3 protein: CASSLFGGANTGELFF

D gene: -
J gene: TRBJ2-5
V gene: TRBV7-9
clone size: -
CDR3 DNA: TGTGCCAGCAGCTTTCCCAGGCAGCAAGAGACCCAGTACTTC
CDR3 protein: CASSFPRQQETQYF

D gene: TRBD1
J gene: TRBJ1-4
V gene: TRBV7-6
clone size: -
CDR3 DNA: TGTGCCAGCAGCTTGGGACAGGATCGAAAACTGTTTTTT
CDR3 protein: CASSLGQDRKLFF

D gene: TRBD2
J gene: TRBJ2-1
V gene: TRBV24-1
clone size: -
CDR3 DNA: TGTGCCACCAGTGATTCAACTAGCGGGAGAGGAGGCTACAATGAGCAGTTCTTC
CDR3 protein: CATSDSTSGRGGYNEQFF

D gene: TRBD2
J gene: TRBJ2-7
V gene: TRBV9
clone size: -
CDR3 DNA: TGTGCCAGCAGCGTAACCCCTTTACCGGGACTAGTCTACGAGCAGTACTTC
CDR3 protein: CASSVTPLPGLVYEQYF

D gene: TRBD2
J gene: TRBJ2-1
V gene: TRBV20-1
clone size: -
CDR3 DNA: TGCAGTGCTAGTCGGCCCTCGGGGGGAATGAACGAGCAGTTCTTC
CDR3 protein: CSASRPSGGMNEQFF

D gene: -
J gene: TRBJ1-2
V gene: TRBV5-6
clone size: -
CDR3 DNA: TGTGCCAGCAGCCTCGGGACCGGGTCGGGGCATTATGGCTACACCTTC
CDR3 protein: CASSLGTGSGHYGYTF

D gene: -
J gene: TRBJ1-2
V gene: TRBV5-6
clone size: -
CDR3 DNA: TGTGCCAGCAGCTTGTTCGGGGGAGGGTATGGCTACACCTTC
CDR3 protein: CASSLFGGGYGYTF

D gene: TRBD2
J gene: TRBJ2-3
V gene: TRBV2
clone size: -
CDR3 DNA: TGTGCCAGCGCCCCCGGGGCGGGAGGCAAGGATACGCAGTATTTT
CDR3 protein: CASAPGAGGKDTQYF

D gene: TRBD1
J gene: TRBJ2-2
V gene: TRBV19
clone size: -
CDR3 DNA: TGTGCCAGTAGTATGACAGGGCCAAGGACCGGGGAGCTGTTTTTT
CDR3 protein: CASSMTGPRTGELFF

D gene: TRBD2
J gene: TRBJ2-1
V gene: TRBV5-1
clone size: -
CDR3 DNA: TGCGCCAGCAGCCCCACCGGGACTAGCTCCTACAATGAGCAGTTCTTC
CDR3 protein: CASSPTGTSSYNEQFF

D gene: TRBD1
J gene: TRBJ1-5
V gene: TRBV6-6
clone size: -
CDR3 DNA: TGTGCCAGCAGTTACGGGGGGCACAGGGGGCATCAGCCCCAGCATTTT
CDR3 protein: CASSYGGHRGHQPQHF